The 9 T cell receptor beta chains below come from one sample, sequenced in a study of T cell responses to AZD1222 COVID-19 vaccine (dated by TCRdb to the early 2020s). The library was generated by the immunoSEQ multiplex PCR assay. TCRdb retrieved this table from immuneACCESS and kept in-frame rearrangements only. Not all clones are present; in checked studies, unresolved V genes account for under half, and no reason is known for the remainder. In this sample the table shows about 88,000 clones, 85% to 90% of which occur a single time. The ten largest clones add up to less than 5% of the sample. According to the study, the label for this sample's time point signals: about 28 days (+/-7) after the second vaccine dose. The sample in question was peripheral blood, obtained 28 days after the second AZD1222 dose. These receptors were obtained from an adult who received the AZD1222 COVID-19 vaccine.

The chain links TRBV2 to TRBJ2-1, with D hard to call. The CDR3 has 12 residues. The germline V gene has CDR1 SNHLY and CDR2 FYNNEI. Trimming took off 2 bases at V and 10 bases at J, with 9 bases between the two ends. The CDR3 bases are TGTGCCAGCAGTGAACTCCCGGCCGAGCAGTTCTTC. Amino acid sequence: CASSELPAEQFF.

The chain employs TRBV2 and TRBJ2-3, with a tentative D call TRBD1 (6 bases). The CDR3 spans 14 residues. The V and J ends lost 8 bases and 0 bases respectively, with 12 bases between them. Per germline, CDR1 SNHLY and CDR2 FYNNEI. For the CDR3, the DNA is TGTGCCAGCCGTAACAGGGTTAGCACAGATACGCAGTATTTT. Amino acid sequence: CASRNRVSTDTQYF.

The CDR3 sequence is CASSVEGLAGNNEQFF. Written as DNA, the CDR3 is TGTGCCAGCAGCGTAGAGGGACTAGCGGGTAACAATGAGCAGTTCTTC. This rearrangement joins TRBV9 to TRBJ2-1, with TRBD2 matching 12 bases. V trimming: 0 bases; J trimming: 5 bases; junction bases outside the gene matches: 3. Germline CDR1 SGDLS, CDR2 YYNGEE. The CDR3 is 16 residues long.

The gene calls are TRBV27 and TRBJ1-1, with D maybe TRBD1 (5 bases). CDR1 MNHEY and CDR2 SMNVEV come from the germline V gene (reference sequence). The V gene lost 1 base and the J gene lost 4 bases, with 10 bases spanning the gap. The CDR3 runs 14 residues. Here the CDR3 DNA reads TGTGCCAGCAGTTTATGGGACGATGGCACTGAAGCTTTCTTT. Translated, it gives CASSLWDDGTEAFF.

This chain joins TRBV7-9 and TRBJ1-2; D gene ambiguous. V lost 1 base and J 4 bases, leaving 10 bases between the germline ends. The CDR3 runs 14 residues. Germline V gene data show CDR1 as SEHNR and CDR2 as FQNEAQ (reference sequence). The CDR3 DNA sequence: TGTGCCAGCAGCTTAGAGGCAGCGGGCTATGGCTACACCTTC. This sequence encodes CASSLEAAGYGYTF.

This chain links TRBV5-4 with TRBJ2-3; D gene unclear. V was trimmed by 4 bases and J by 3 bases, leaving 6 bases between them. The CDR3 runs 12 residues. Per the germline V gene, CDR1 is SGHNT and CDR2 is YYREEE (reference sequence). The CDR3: CASSKYTDTQYF. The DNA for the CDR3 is TGTGCCAGCAGCAAGTATACAGATACGCAGTATTTT.

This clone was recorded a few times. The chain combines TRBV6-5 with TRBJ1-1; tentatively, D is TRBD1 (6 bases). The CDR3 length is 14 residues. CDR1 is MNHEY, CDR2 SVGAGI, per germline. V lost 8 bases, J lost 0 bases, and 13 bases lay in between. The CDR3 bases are TGTGCCAGCCGAAGGGGGTCGCTGAACACTGAAGCTTTCTTT. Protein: CASRRGSLNTEAFF.

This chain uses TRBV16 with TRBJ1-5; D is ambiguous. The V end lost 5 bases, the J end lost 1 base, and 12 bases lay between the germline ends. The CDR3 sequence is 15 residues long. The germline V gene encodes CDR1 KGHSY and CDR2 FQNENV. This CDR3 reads CASSLTFKSNQPQHF. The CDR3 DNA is TGTGCCAGCAGCTTGACGTTCAAGAGCAATCAGCCCCAGCATTTT.

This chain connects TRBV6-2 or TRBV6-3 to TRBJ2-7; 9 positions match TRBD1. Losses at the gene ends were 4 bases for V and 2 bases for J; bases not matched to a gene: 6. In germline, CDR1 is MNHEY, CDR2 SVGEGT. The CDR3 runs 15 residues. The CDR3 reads CASSSAGTGPYEQYF. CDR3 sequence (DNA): TGTGCCAGCAGTTCCGCCGGGACAGGGCCCTACGAGCAGTACTTC.